These 9 T cell receptor beta chains came from one sample sequenced in a study of T-cell reconstitution after alpha-beta-depleted transplantation in children. As it was prepared, the TCRbeta library received unique molecular identifiers. TCRdb reprocessed the PCR reads with MiXCR, giving one entry per CDR3 protein. The sample carries 300,000 to 400,000 distinct CDR3 sequences, 15% to 20% recorded once. The sequences come from PBMCs, mostly from graft donor cells, collected 360 days after TCRalphabeta/CD19-depleted stem cell transplant. These receptors were taken from a male patient aged 2 to 9 who had a stem cell transplant for acute lymphoblastic leukemia, so the T cells may come from the graft donor.

This clonotype was counted between two and nine times. The rearrangement uses TRBV28 and TRBJ2-7; TRBD2 agrees at 8 bases. With 5 bases clipped from V and 1 base from J, the junction kept 13 bases outside the gene matches. The germline CDR1 and CDR2 sequences are MDHEN and SYDVKM. The CDR3 covers 17 residues. The CDR3 spells CASSPIAGMTNSYEQYF. The CDR3 coding sequence is TGTGCCAGCAGTCCGATAGCGGGAATGACTAATTCCTACGAGCAGTACTTC. Full variable domain (missing parts from reference TRBV28 and TRBJ2-7): DVKVTQSSRYLVKRTGEKVFLECVQDMDHENMFWYRQDPGLGLRLIYFSYDVKMKEKGDIPEGYSVSREKKERFSLILESASTNQTSMYLCASSPIAGMTNSYEQYFGPGTRLTVT.

This chain connects TRBV11-2 to TRBJ2-1, with 10 bases fitting TRBD2. CDR1 is SGHAT, CDR2 FQNNGV, per germline. The ends lost 1 base at V and 7 bases at J; junction bases unmatched: 13. The CDR3 is made up of 18 amino acids. The CDR3 nucleotides read TGTGCCAGCAGCTTAGTAATTAGCGGGAGGAGGGGTCAAAATGAGCAGTTCTTC. This codes for CASSLVISGRRGQNEQFF.

The chain couples TRBV4-2 to TRBJ2-7; D is possibly TRBD1 or TRBD2 (5 bases each). This CDR3 comprises 14 residues. Per germline, CDR1 LGHNA and CDR2 YNFKEQ. The V end was cut by 4 bases, the J end by 0 bases, with 10 bases between. The CDR3 is CASSRLGGSYEQYF. In nucleotides, the CDR3 is TGTGCCAGCAGCCGCCTTGGGGGCTCCTACGAGCAGTACTTC.

The chain joins TRBV2 to TRBJ2-7; 7 nucleotides agree with TRBD2. CDR1 is SNHLY and CDR2 is FYNNEI in the germline V gene. CDR3 length: 15 amino acids. J gave up 5 bases and V 0 bases, and 7 bases lay outside the gene matches. DNA of the CDR3: TGTGCCAGCAGTGAAGCGGCGGGAGCCGGCGACGAGCAGTACTTC. This gives the protein CASSEAAGAGDEQYF.

V gene TRBV7-6 combines with J gene TRBJ2-5, with 7 positions matching TRBD2. V shed 0 bases and J 5 bases; nucleotides not matched to a gene: 6. This CDR3 comprises 15 residues. CDR1 SGHVS and CDR2 FNYEAQ come from the germline V gene. The CDR3 loop reads CASSLALAARETQYF. CDR3 in DNA: TGTGCCAGCAGCTTAGCGCTAGCGGCCCGGGAGACCCAGTACTTC.

The chain has TRBV7-3 and TRBJ2-3, with TRBD2 matching over 9 bases. Germline CDR1 reads SGHTA; CDR2 reads FQGTGA. V lost 2 bases and J lost 5; bases outside the gene matches: 8. The CDR3 extends over 16 amino acids. This CDR3 is CASSLFGGRAGDTQYF. The CDR3 DNA is TGTGCCAGCAGCTTATTTGGCGGGAGGGCTGGAGATACGCAGTATTTT.

This clonotype appeared many times. The rearrangement links TRBV4-1 to TRBJ2-3; 9 bases are shared with TRBD2. Germline loops: CDR1 MGHRA, CDR2 YSYEKL. This CDR3 region has 16 residues. The junction had 6 bases not matched to a gene; V was cut back by 1 base and J by 4 bases. The CDR3 DNA is TGCGCCAGCAGCCAAGCGTGGCGCGGGAGGGCAGATACGCAGTATTTT. It translates to CASSQAWRGRADTQYF.

The V call is TRBV20-1, the J call TRBJ2-2, with no clear D. V lost 3 bases, J lost 3 bases, and 5 bases lay in between. Germline CDR1 is DFQATT and CDR2 is SNEGSKA (reference sequence). This CDR3 is built from 12 residues. In DNA form, the CDR3 reads TGCAGTGCTAGCGCACACACCGGGGAGCTGTTTTTT. Translating it yields CSASAHTGELFF.

This clonotype has at least ten counts. V and J are TRBV28 and TRBJ2-5; D gene uncertain. There are 14 residues in the CDR3. The germline V and J ends were trimmed by 7 bases and 7 bases, with 19 bases remaining between them. Germline V gene data show CDR1 as MDHEN and CDR2 as SYDVKM. The CDR3 here is CASTPRVFGRTQYF. The CDR3 nucleotides read TGTGCCAGCACCCCCCGAGTGTTCGGACGGACCCAGTACTTC.